This TCR beta chain was identified during a study of molecular identifiers for immune sequencing clone quantification. This CDR3 has 15 amino acids. V was clipped by 0 bases and J by 2 bases, with 9 bases between them. CDR1 and CDR2 from the germline V gene are MNHNS and SASEGT. This clonotype was seen at least ten times. One entry per CDR3 protein, called by TCRdb with MiXCR from the PCR reads. The sample has roughly 630,000 distinct CDR3 sequences, roughly 25% seen once. Sample: naive CD8+ T cells from blood, with Jurkat cell RNA spiked in. Subset meaning: FACS-sorted CD8+CD4-CCR7+CD45RA+ naive T cells. This chain links TRBV6-1 with TRBJ2-3; D might be TRBD1 (6 bases). The TCR originated in a human donor in good health. Some libraries in this study had Jurkat cell RNA spiked in. Written as DNA, the CDR3 is TGTGCCAGCAGTGAAGCGGGGGCGTACACAGATACGCAGTATTTT. This translates into CASSEAGAYTDTQYF.